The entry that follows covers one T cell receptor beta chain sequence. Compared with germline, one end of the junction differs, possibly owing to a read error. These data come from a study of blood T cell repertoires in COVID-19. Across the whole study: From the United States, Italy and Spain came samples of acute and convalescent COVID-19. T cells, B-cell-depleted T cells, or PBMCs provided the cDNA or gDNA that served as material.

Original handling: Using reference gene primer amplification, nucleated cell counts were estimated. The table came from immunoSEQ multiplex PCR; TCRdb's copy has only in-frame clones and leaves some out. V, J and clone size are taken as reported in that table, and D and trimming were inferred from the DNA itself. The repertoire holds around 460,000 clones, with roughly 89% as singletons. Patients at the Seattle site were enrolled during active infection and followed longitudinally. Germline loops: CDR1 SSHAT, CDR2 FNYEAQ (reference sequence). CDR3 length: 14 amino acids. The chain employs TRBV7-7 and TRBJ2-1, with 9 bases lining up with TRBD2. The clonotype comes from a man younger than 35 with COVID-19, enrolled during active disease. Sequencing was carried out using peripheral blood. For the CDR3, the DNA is TGTGCTAGCAGCCCGACCTTAGCGGGAGTCAATCAGTTCTTC. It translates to CASSPTLAGVNQFF.